The 12 T cell receptor beta chains below all came from one sample that was sequenced in a study of T cell responses to AZD1222 COVID-19 vaccine. This table comes from immunoSEQ multiplex PCR, and its TCRdb copy is limited to in-frame clones, with some not included. The data contain more than 120,000 clones, roughly 89% of them singletons. Sequenced here: peripheral blood, sampled 28 days after the second AZD1222 dose. The receptors were sampled from an adult who received the AZD1222 COVID-19 vaccine.

The rearrangement links TRBV4-1 to TRBJ1-4; TRBD1 might be the D (5 bases). Germline loops: CDR1 MGHRA, CDR2 YSYEKL. Trimming removed 7 bases at V and 2 bases at J, with 14 bases between. There are 15 residues in the CDR3. The CDR3 loop is CASTGVAVTNEKLFF. The CDR3 DNA reads as TGCGCCAGCACGGGGGTAGCGGTGACTAATGAAAAACTGTTTTTT.

CDR3 in DNA: TGCGCCAGCAGCTCGGGACAGAGTAGCAATCAGCCCCAGCATTTT. Protein product: CASSSGQSSNQPQHF. The J gene is TRBJ1-5, the V gene TRBV4-1; 7 nucleotides align to TRBD1. This CDR3 spans 15 amino acids. The junction had 4 bases not matched to a gene; V was cut back by 5 bases and J by 0 bases. Germline CDR1 is MGHRA and CDR2 is YSYEKL.

The chain carries TRBV24-1 and TRBJ1-1; 9 positions agree with TRBD1. The junction had 4 bases not matched to a gene; V was cut back by 4 bases and J by 8 bases. The V gene's germline CDR1 is KGHDR and CDR2 SFDVKD. This CDR3 has 13 residues. The CDR3 DNA sequence: TGTGCCACCAGTGACTCCGGACAGGGGGAAGCTTTCTTT. This gives the protein CATSDSGQGEAFF.

This clone is a singleton in its sample. V gene TRBV2 combines with J gene TRBJ1-2; unclear D gene. The V gene's germline CDR1 is SNHLY and CDR2 FYNNEI. There are 13 residues in the CDR3. Trimming shortened V by 6 bases and J by 4 bases, and 12 bases separated the two germline ends. The CDR3 nucleotides read TGTGCCAGCAGGCCAGAACTTGGCTATGGCTACACCTTC. Encoded protein: CASRPELGYGYTF.

This sequence joins TRBV6-5 and TRBJ1-3, with D possibly matching TRBD1 (5 bases). V was clipped by 2 bases and J by 4 bases, with 9 bases between them. The CDR3 consists of 14 residues. The V gene's germline CDR1 is MNHEY and CDR2 SVGAGI. The CDR3 here is CASSYGRAGNTIYF. The CDR3 DNA reads as TGTGCCAGCAGTTACGGCAGGGCAGGAAACACCATATATTTT.

The V and J genes are TRBV9 and TRBJ1-2; TRBD1 matches 8 bases. The trim removed 4 bases at V and 4 bases at J, leaving 12 bases unmatched. The length of the CDR3 is 16 residues. Germline V CDR1 and CDR2: SGDLS, YYNGEE. Here the CDR3 DNA reads TGTGCCAGCAGCCCGTCAGGGGGCGCGGCCTCCTATGGCTACACCTTC. This gives the protein CASSPSGGAASYGYTF.

The rearrangement links TRBV6-2 or TRBV6-3 to TRBJ2-7, with 11 bases lining up with TRBD2. Germline V gene lookup returns CDR1 MNHEY and CDR2 SVGEGT. V was pared by 5 bases and J by 0 bases, with 6 bases of the junction left unmatched. The CDR3 consists of 16 residues. The CDR3 reads CASSRTGTSGSYEQYF. Here the CDR3 DNA reads TGTGCCAGCAGTCGAACTGGGACTAGCGGCTCCTACGAGCAGTACTTC.

Comment on this clone: Its ends do not fully match the called genes, so a read error is possible. Other DNA sequences in the sample encode the same CDR3. The chain recombines TRBV3-1 (or the pseudogene TRBV3-2) with TRBJ2-7; D may be TRBD2 (7 bases). Germline assignment: CDR1 LGHDT and CDR2 YNNKEL (reference sequence). This CDR3 spans 15 amino acids. CDR3 nucleotides: TGTGCCAGCAGCCTGGGGGCTAGCGGTACCTACGAACAGTACTTC. Translating gives CASSLGASGTYEQYF.

This clone was observed a single time. The CDR3 reads CATCRDRDEKLFF. The CDR3 DNA reads TGTGCCACGTGCCGGGACAGGGATGAAAAACTGTTTTTT. The chain has TRBV10-3 and TRBJ1-4; 9 nucleotides align to TRBD1. The V segment lost 10 bases and the J segment 6 bases; nucleotides outside the gene matches: 6. The CDR3 is made up of 13 amino acids. Germline lookup yields CDR1 ENHRY and CDR2 SYGVKD.

The chain carries TRBV2 and TRBJ1-3; D might be TRBD1 (5 bases). The CDR3 runs to 18 residues. CDR1 SNHLY and CDR2 FYNNEI come from the germline V gene. Trimming removed 4 bases from V and 0 bases from J, with 19 bases in between. The CDR3 region is CASSARTDRAYSGNTIYF. In nucleotides, the CDR3 is TGTGCCAGCAGTGCACGAACTGACAGAGCTTACTCTGGAAACACCATATATTTT.

V is TRBV4-2 and J is TRBJ2-2, with 11 bases lining up with TRBD2. This CDR3 is 17 amino acids long. Germline CDR1 and CDR2: LGHNA and YNFKEQ. V was pared by 1 base and J by 4 bases, with 5 bases of the junction left unmatched. CDR3 sequence: CASSQGGLAEFTGELFF. The CDR3 region has the DNA TGTGCCAGCAGCCAAGGGGGACTAGCGGAATTCACCGGGGAGCTGTTTTTT.

The chain joins TRBV4-1 to TRBJ1-1, with a weak D call TRBD1 (5 bases). CDR3 size: 14 residues. The germline gives CDR1 MGHRA, CDR2 YSYEKL. The germline V and J ends were trimmed by 2 bases and 1 base, with 8 bases remaining between them. CDR3 nucleotide sequence: TGCGCCAGCAGCCAAATGACAGAGAACACTGAAGCTTTCTTT. Residues: CASSQMTENTEAFF.